One and the same sample provided the 5 T cell receptor beta chains below, sequenced in a study of identical twins. TCRdb re-derived calls from the 5' RACE reads in MiXCR, one entry per CDR3 protein. The repertoire holds more than 400,000 distinct CDR3 sequences, with 12% to 15% as singletons. These records were also assigned to another study, of yellow fever vaccine responses in identical twins.

Sequenced sample: CD4+ T cells sorted from blood. These receptors came from a woman aged 18-35 years in good health.

This clonotype was counted only a few times. The chain uses TRBV4-1 and TRBJ1-6; weak D call: TRBD1 (5 bases). The V and J ends lost 4 bases and 13 bases respectively, with 23 bases between them. Germline V lookup: CDR1 MGHRA, CDR2 YSYEKL. This CDR3 comprises 16 residues. The CDR3 nucleotides read TGCGCCAGCAGCCTCCTCCCGGGGCAGCCCCGCAATCCCCTCCACTTT. Amino acids: CASSLLPGQPRNPLHF.

This chain connects TRBV19 to TRBJ2-1; D may be TRBD2 (5 bases). This CDR3 has 13 amino acids. Germline V gene data show CDR1 as LNHDA and CDR2 as SQIVND (reference sequence). CDR3 sequence reads: CTQRPPSSDEQFF. The CDR3 DNA follows: TGTACCCAGCGGCCGCCCTCATCCGACGAGCAGTTCTTC.

In its sample, this clonotype was seen a few times. The rearrangement links TRBV12-3 or TRBV12-4 to TRBJ2-7; TRBD2 matches 9 bases. The CDR3 sequence is 16 residues long. Trimming cost V 5 bases and J 3 bases; bases outside gene matches: 11. The CDR3: CASSPGLARGGYEQYF. In DNA form, the CDR3 reads TGTGCCAGCAGTCCCGGACTAGCGAGAGGGGGCTACGAGCAGTACTTC.

The chain links TRBV18 to TRBJ2-5; D is ambiguous. This CDR3 has 15 amino acids. Trimming removed 1 base from V and 2 bases from J, with 11 bases in between. Germline CDR1 reads KGHSH; CDR2 reads LQKENI. The DNA of the CDR3 is TGTGCCAGCTCACCACTTGGTCTGTTGCAAGAGACCCAGTACTTC. This gives the protein CASSPLGLLQETQYF.

V and J are TRBV27 and TRBJ1-1; unclear D gene. V gave up 0 bases and J gave up 1 base, with 15 bases separating them. CDR1 MNHEY and CDR2 SMNVEV come from the germline V gene (reference sequence). This CDR3 is 17 amino acids long. In DNA, the CDR3 is TGTGCCAGCAGTTTATCTAGGAAACAAGTACCGAACACTGAAGCTTTCTTT. Residues: CASSLSRKQVPNTEAFF.